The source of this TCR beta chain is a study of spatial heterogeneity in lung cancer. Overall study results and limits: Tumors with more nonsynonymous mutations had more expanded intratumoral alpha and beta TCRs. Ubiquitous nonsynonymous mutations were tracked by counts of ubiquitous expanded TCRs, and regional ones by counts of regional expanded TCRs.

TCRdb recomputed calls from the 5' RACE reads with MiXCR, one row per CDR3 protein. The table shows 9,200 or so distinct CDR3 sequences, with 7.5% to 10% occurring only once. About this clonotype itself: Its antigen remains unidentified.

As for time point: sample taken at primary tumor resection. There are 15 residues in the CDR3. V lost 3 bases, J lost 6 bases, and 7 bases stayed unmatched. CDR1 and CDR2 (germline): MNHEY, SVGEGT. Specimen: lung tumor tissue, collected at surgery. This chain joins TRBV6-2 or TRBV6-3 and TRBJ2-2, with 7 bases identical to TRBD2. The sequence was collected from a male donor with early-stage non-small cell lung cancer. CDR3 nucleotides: TGTGCCAGCAGTTATTCTGGCGGGAGAGCCGGGGAGCTGTTTTTT. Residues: CASSYSGGRAGELFF.